This entry lists 32 T cell receptor beta chains sequenced from one sample in a study of blood T cell repertoires in COVID-19. Assay: immunoSEQ multiplex PCR; the TCRdb copy retains only in-frame clones and omits some. The sample consists of about 130,000 clones, approximately 89% of them appearing once. Sequenced material: peripheral blood. The receptors originated from a man aged 50-60 years with acute or convalescent COVID-19.

The CDR3 sequence: CASGTGDVSGNTIYF. The DNA for the CDR3 is TGTGCCAGTGGGACAGGGGACGTCTCGGGAAACACCATATATTTT. J is TRBJ1-3 and V is TRBV19, with 10 bases fitting TRBD1. Germline-derived CDR1 and CDR2 are LNHDA and SQIVND (reference sequence). The CDR3 contains 15 residues. After removal of 8 bases from V and 4 bases from J, the junction contained 8 bases not matched to a gene.

The chain has TRBV14 and TRBJ1-1; tentatively, D is TRBD1 (6 bases). The CDR3 consists of 14 residues. The ends were cut back, 3 bases at V and 6 bases at J, with 14 bases in the middle. The germline V gene encodes CDR1 SGHDN and CDR2 FVKESK. CDR3 protein: CASSHQGSVAEAFF. In nucleotides, the CDR3 is TGTGCCAGCAGCCACCAGGGGTCCGTTGCTGAAGCTTTCTTT.

This clone was recorded a few times. This chain uses TRBV3-1 (or the pseudogene TRBV3-2) with TRBJ1-1; perhaps TRBD1 as D (6 bases). Germline V gene lookup returns CDR1 LGHDT and CDR2 YNNKEL (reference sequence). There are 14 residues in the CDR3. The V gene lost 3 bases and the J gene lost 0 bases, with 8 bases spanning the gap. The DNA of the CDR3 is TGTGCCAGCAGCCAGCGGACAGTGAACACTGAAGCTTTCTTT. It codes for CASSQRTVNTEAFF.

The chain joins TRBV4-1 to TRBJ1-1, with 7 bases identical to TRBD1. The CDR3 has 16 residues. Per germline, CDR1 MGHRA and CDR2 YSYEKL. The J segment lost 6 bases and the V segment lost 3 bases, leaving 13 bases of the junction unmatched. DNA for the CDR3: TGCGCCAGCAGCCAGTACAGGGGACTTGGGACATCTGAAGCTTTCTTT. As protein: CASSQYRGLGTSEAFF.

The CDR3 reads CSATGGYGYTF. In DNA, the CDR3 is TGCAGTGCTACGGGAGGCTATGGCTACACCTTC. This chain joins TRBV20-1 and TRBJ1-2; D is undetermined. In germline, CDR1 is DFQATT, CDR2 SNEGSKA (reference sequence). The CDR3 totals 11 residues. With 4 bases removed from V and 4 bases from J, the gap between germline ends came to 7 bases.

The chain uses TRBV5-1 and TRBJ2-7; D uncertain. CDR3 length equals 15 residues. Germline V lookup: CDR1 SGHRS, CDR2 YFSETQ. Trimming took off 0 bases at V and 0 bases at J, with 10 bases between the two ends. The CDR3 nucleotides are TGCGCCAGCAGCTTGGCCGGTACGAGCTCCTACGAGCAGTACTTC. The encoded protein is CASSLAGTSSYEQYF.

The chain couples TRBV7-9 to TRBJ2-6, with D perhaps matching TRBD1 (6 bases). This CDR3 comprises 16 residues. V dropped 5 bases and J dropped 0 bases, with 11 bases sitting between them. Per germline, CDR1 SEHNR and CDR2 FQNEAQ (reference sequence). CDR3 in amino acids: CASSRTEFSGANVLTF. In DNA form, the CDR3 reads TGTGCCAGCAGCCGGACAGAATTCTCTGGGGCCAACGTCCTGACTTTC.

CDR3 region: CASSESGKGNTIYF. CDR3 in DNA: TGTGCCAGCAGTGAGTCAGGGAAAGGAAACACCATATATTTT. The chain has TRBV25-1 and TRBJ1-3, with D perhaps TRBD1 (5 bases). The CDR3 is 14 amino acids. Trimming took off 3 bases at V and 4 bases at J, with 10 bases between the two ends. The germline V gene encodes CDR1 MGHDK and CDR2 SYGVNS. Complete variable domain (other parts from reference TRBV25-1 and TRBJ1-3): EADIYQTPRYLVIGTGKKITLECSQTMGHDKMYWYQQDPGMELHLIHYSYGVNSTEKGDLSSESTVSRIRTEHFPLTLESARPSHTSQYLCASSESGKGNTIYFGEGSWLTVV.

The chain uses TRBV2 and TRBJ2-6, with TRBD2 matching over 11 bases. CDR1 and CDR2 (germline): SNHLY, FYNNEI. V trimming: 8 bases; J trimming: 0 bases; junction bases outside the gene matches: 9. The CDR3 extends over 18 amino acids. The CDR3 DNA sequence: TGTGCCAGCTCCCAAGGACTAGCGGGCGCCTCTGGGGCCAACGTCCTGACTTTC. This gives the protein CASSQGLAGASGANVLTF.

V is TRBV7-8 and J is TRBJ1-1; possibly TRBD1 for D (5 bases). Trimming took off 5 bases at V and 2 bases at J, with 21 bases between the two ends. CDR1 SGHVS and CDR2 FQNEAQ come from the germline V gene. This CDR3 has 17 residues. CDR3 coding DNA: TGTGCCAGCAGCCGATTCTCCGGGCCAAGGGGTAACACTGAAGCTTTCTTT. Its translation is CASSRFSGPRGNTEAFF.

This chain joins TRBV6-5 and TRBJ1-2, with D possibly being TRBD1 (5 bases). Germline V gives CDR1 MNHEY, CDR2 SVGAGI. The CDR3 extends over 14 amino acids. Trimming cost V 3 bases and J 5 bases, with 13 bases left between them. The CDR3 region has the DNA TGTGCCAGCAGTTATGGAAGGGGAAGGTATGGCTACACCTTC. Translation gives CASSYGRGRYGYTF.

V usage is TRBV7-2 and J usage is TRBJ2-7; TRBD1 is a possible D gene (5 bases). CDR1 and CDR2 (germline): SGHTA, FQGNSA. The CDR3 covers 15 residues. The ends were cut back, 1 base at V and 4 bases at J, with 14 bases in the middle. CDR3 DNA sequence: TGTGCCAGCAGCTTAGGCAGGGCGGTTCGGTACGAGCAGTACTTC. This encodes CASSLGRAVRYEQYF.

V is TRBV2 and J is TRBJ2-5; 11 positions agree with TRBD1. The CDR3 sequence is 15 residues long. Trimming at V came to 6 bases and at J to 5 bases, leaving 8 bases not matched to a gene. Germline V gene lookup returns CDR1 SNHLY and CDR2 FYNNEI. In DNA form, the CDR3 reads TGTGCCAGCAGGGTGGACAGGGGGCAATACGAGACCCAGTACTTC. Its translation: CASRVDRGQYETQYF.

V and J are TRBV2 and TRBJ1-1; tentative D call: TRBD1 (6 bases). Germline V lookup: CDR1 SNHLY, CDR2 FYNNEI. This CDR3 has 13 amino acids. Trimming removed 7 bases at V and 1 base at J, with 10 bases between. The CDR3: CASKDRANTEAFF. Here the CDR3 DNA reads TGTGCCAGCAAGGACAGAGCGAACACTGAAGCTTTCTTT.

The gene calls are TRBV19 and TRBJ2-2; TRBD1 is a possible D gene (5 bases). V was cut by 5 bases and J by 7 bases, with 11 bases left in between. CDR1 LNHDA and CDR2 SQIVND come from the germline V gene (reference sequence). This CDR3 is built from 13 residues. CDR3 amino acids: CASSSGSGGELFF. Here the CDR3 DNA reads TGTGCCAGTAGTTCAGGGTCTGGCGGGGAGCTGTTTTTT.

The chain joins TRBV11-2 to TRBJ2-3; 10 nucleotides line up with TRBD2. The germline V gene has CDR1 SGHAT and CDR2 FQNNGV. V shed 3 bases, J shed 3 bases, and the junction held 3 bases outside the gene matches. This CDR3 has 15 residues. CDR3 DNA: TGTGCCAGCAGCTTCGGACTAGCGGAGACAGATACGCAGTATTTT. This sequence encodes CASSFGLAETDTQYF.

This clone was seen once. V gene TRBV5-4 combines with J gene TRBJ1-2; D remains unclear. The ends were cut back, 0 bases at V and 8 bases at J, with 8 bases in the middle. The CDR3 contains 12 residues. CDR1 and CDR2 (germline): SGHNT, YYREEE (reference sequence). As DNA, the CDR3 is TGTGCCAGCAGCTTGGATTTGGGCGGCTACACCTTC. This translates into CASSLDLGGYTF. The variable domain in full, with the rest retrieved from reference TRBV5-4 and TRBJ1-2, is ETGVTQSPTHLIKTRGQQVTLRCSSQSGHNTVSWYQQALGQGPQFIFQYYREEENGRGNFPPRFSGLQFPNYSSELNVNALELDDSALYLCASSLDLGGYTFGSGTRLTVV.

The chain is built from TRBV7-3 and TRBJ2-5; TRBD2 agrees at 15 bases. Germline V gene sequence: CDR1 SGHTA, CDR2 FQGTGA. J lost 4 bases, V lost 5 bases, and 5 bases had no gene match. CDR3 length equals 16 residues. CDR3 sequence (DNA): TGTGCCAGCAGCGCCGGACTAGCGGGGGGGCCAGAGACCCAGTACTTC. Its protein product is CASSAGLAGGPETQYF.

The chain recombines TRBV3-1 (or the pseudogene TRBV3-2) with TRBJ1-1, with D possibly matching TRBD1 (6 bases). Germline values: CDR1 LGHDT, CDR2 YNNKEL (reference sequence). This CDR3 is built from 14 residues. V lost 3 bases to trimming and J lost 1 base, with 9 bases between them. CDR3 region: CASSHDRRNTEAFF. As DNA, the CDR3 is TGTGCCAGCAGCCATGACAGGAGGAACACTGAAGCTTTCTTT.

The genes are TRBV6-5 and TRBJ2-7; TRBD1 aligns across 7 bases. The CDR3 totals 14 residues. From germline, CDR1 is MNHEY and CDR2 SVGAGI. V lost 5 bases to trimming and J lost 3 bases; unmatched junction nucleotides: 7. The CDR3 loop is CASSPGQLNYEQYF. The CDR3, as DNA: TGTGCCAGCAGTCCGGGACAGCTAAACTACGAGCAGTACTTC.

The chain has TRBV10-2 and TRBJ2-5, with D perhaps TRBD1 (6 bases). V was shortened by 3 bases and J by 5 bases, with 7 bases between the two germline ends. Germline values: CDR1 WSHSY, CDR2 SAAADI. There are 12 residues in the CDR3. The CDR3 loop is CASSDQGETQYF. CDR3 DNA: TGCGCCAGCAGTGATCAGGGGGAGACCCAGTACTTC.

J is TRBJ2-7 and V is TRBV18; TRBD2 agrees at 8 bases. V lost 6 bases, J lost 1 base, and 5 bases stayed unmatched. There are 14 residues in the CDR3. Germline-derived CDR1 and CDR2 are KGHSH and LQKENI. CDR3: CASSRGDTSYEQYF. In nucleotides, the CDR3 is TGTGCCAGCTCGCGGGGGGACACTTCCTACGAGCAGTACTTC.

This clone was seen a single time. This chain joins TRBV7-2 and TRBJ1-3, with D possibly matching TRBD1 (5 bases). V dropped 7 bases and J dropped 2 bases, with 12 bases sitting between them. The CDR3 has 14 residues. Germline values: CDR1 SGHTA, CDR2 FQGNSA. DNA of the CDR3: TGTGCCAGCACCCAAAGGGGTACTGGAAACACCATATATTTT. Encoded protein: CASTQRGTGNTIYF.

Points on this clone: This sample also contains other DNA sequences that code for the same CDR3. The rearrangement links TRBV28 to TRBJ1-2, with 8 bases matching TRBD1. The CDR3 runs 13 residues. Germline V gives CDR1 MDHEN, CDR2 SYDVKM. The J segment lost 4 bases and the V segment lost 6 bases, leaving 4 bases of the junction unmatched. In nucleotides, the CDR3 is TGTGCCAGCAGCACAGGGGGTTCCTATGGCTACACCTTC. This gives the protein CASSTGGSYGYTF.

In regard to this clone: The junction and the germline gene differ at one end; a read error may be behind it. The chain joins TRBV25-1 to TRBJ2-3, with TRBD2 matching 8 bases. The CDR3 length is 15 residues. Germline V lookup: CDR1 MGHDK, CDR2 SYGVNS. In DNA, the CDR3 is TGTGCCAGCAGTGAAACGAGGACTAGCAAAGATACGCAGTATTTT. Protein: CASSETRTSKDTQYF.

Here the CDR3 DNA reads TGTGCCAGCAGCTTAGCCGGGACAGGGTCTGGAAACACCATATATTTT. Translation gives CASSLAGTGSGNTIYF. The chain employs TRBV7-9 and TRBJ1-3, with 9 bases matching TRBD1. The germline V gene encodes CDR1 SEHNR and CDR2 FQNEAQ (reference sequence). This CDR3 is 16 amino acids long. Trimming removed 0 bases from V and 1 base from J; junction bases left unmatched: 1.

Only a few counts were recorded for this clone. The V call is TRBV7-9, the J call TRBJ2-2; tentatively, D is TRBD2 (5 bases). The V and J ends lost 4 bases and 6 bases respectively, with 15 bases between them. Germline-derived CDR1 and CDR2 are SEHNR and FQNEAQ (reference sequence). The CDR3 is made up of 15 amino acids. In nucleotides, the CDR3 is TGTGCCAGCAGCTCCGATTCGAGGGCAGCCGGGGAGCTGTTTTTT. This encodes CASSSDSRAAGELFF.

This clone was observed a few times. The chain employs TRBV5-1 and TRBJ2-2; no definite D call. The V gene's germline CDR1 is SGHRS and CDR2 YFSETQ. Trimming shortened V by 1 base and J by 0 bases, and 7 bases separated the two germline ends. The length of the CDR3 is 15 residues. The CDR3 region has the DNA TGCGCCAGCAGCTTGACAGCCGCGAACACCGGGGAGCTGTTTTTT. It encodes CASSLTAANTGELFF.

The V gene is TRBV5-4, the J gene TRBJ1-4; 9 nucleotides align to TRBD1. The CDR3 spans 16 residues. Germline assignment: CDR1 SGHNT and CDR2 YYREEE (reference sequence). After removal of 1 base from V and 7 bases from J, the junction contained 8 bases not matched to a gene. The CDR3 DNA reads as TGTGCCAGCAGCTTGCAGGGACAGGGTTGGTCTGAAAAACTGTTTTTT. It is translated as CASSLQGQGWSEKLFF. Full variable domain (remainder filled in from reference TRBV5-4 and TRBJ1-4): ETGVTQSPTHLIKTRGQQVTLRCSSQSGHNTVSWYQQALGQGPQFIFQYYREEENGRGNFPPRFSGLQFPNYSSELNVNALELDDSALYLCASSLQGQGWSEKLFFGSGTQLSVL.

The chain links TRBV5-1 to TRBJ2-1; D might be TRBD1 (6 bases). The CDR3 has 16 amino acids. Deletions cut 0 bases from V and 6 bases from J, with 16 bases between. CDR1 is SGHRS and CDR2 is YFSETQ in the germline V gene. CDR3 in DNA: TGCGCCAGCAGCTTGGATGTCCAGGGGTCAGGCAATGAGCAGTTCTTC. Encoded protein: CASSLDVQGSGNEQFF.

The chain has TRBV4-1 and TRBJ1-4; unclear D gene. CDR1 and CDR2 from the germline V gene are MGHRA and YSYEKL. This CDR3 has 14 residues. Trimming removed 4 bases from V and 5 bases from J, with 11 bases in between. CDR3 sequence reads: CASSPWGGNEKLFF. The CDR3 region has the DNA TGCGCCAGCAGCCCTTGGGGAGGCAATGAAAAACTGTTTTTT.

This sequence joins TRBV27 and TRBJ2-7; D unclear. CDR3 length: 15 residues. CDR1 MNHEY and CDR2 SMNVEV come from the germline V gene (reference sequence). V lost 6 bases to trimming and J lost 7 bases, with 22 bases between them. As DNA, the CDR3 is TGTGCCAGCAGCCCCCAGGCCATTACACCTCGGGAGCAGTACTTC. This translates into CASSPQAITPREQYF.